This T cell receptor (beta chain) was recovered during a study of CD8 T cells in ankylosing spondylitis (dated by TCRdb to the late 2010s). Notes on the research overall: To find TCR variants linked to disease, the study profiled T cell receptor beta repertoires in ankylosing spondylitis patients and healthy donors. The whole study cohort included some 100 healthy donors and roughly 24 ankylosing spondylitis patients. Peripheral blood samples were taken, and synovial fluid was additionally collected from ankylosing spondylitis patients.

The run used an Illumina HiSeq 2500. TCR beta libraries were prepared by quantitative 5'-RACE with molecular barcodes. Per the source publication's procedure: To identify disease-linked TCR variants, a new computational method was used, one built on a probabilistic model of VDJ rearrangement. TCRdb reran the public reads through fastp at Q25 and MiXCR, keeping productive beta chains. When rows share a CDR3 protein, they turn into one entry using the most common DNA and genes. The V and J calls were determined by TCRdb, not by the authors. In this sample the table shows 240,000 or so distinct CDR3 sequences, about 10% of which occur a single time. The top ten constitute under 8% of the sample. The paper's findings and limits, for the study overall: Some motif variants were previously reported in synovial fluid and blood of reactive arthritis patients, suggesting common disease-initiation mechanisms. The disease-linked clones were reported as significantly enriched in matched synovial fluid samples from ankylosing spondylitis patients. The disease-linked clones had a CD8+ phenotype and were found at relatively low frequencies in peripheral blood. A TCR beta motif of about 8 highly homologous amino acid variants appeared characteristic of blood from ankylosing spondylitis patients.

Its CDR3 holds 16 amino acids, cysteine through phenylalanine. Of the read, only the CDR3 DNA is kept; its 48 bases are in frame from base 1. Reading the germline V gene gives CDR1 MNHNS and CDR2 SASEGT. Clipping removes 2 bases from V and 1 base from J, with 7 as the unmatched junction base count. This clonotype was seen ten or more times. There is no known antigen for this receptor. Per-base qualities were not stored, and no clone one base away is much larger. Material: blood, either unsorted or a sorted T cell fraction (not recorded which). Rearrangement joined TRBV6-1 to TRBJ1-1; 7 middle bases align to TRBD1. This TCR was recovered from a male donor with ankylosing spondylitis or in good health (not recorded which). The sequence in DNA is TGTGCCAGCAGTGAACTAGGGGGCCGCGGGAACACTGAAGCTTTCTTT. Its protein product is CASSELGGRGNTEAFF.